This note documents a single TCR beta chain sequence. No antigen is known for it. Researchers reported that TCR beta cDNA libraries carried unique molecular identifiers. About 460,000 cDNA molecules were obtained from around 1 to 9.1 million T cells. Each CDR3 protein gets one entry after TCRdb re-called the PCR reads with MiXCR. The sample consists of approximately 730,000 distinct CDR3 sequences, about 43% of them appearing once. V was clipped by 1 base and J by 1 base, with 13 bases between them. The CDR3 is 16 residues long. The sample belongs to a study of post-analysis software for immune sequencing data. Study context: Recorded subtypes: relapsing-remitting, secondary progressive, progressive-relapsing; some patients unannotated. Study outcomes and limitations: Several TRBV segments (TRBV5-6, TRBV5-1 and TRBV20-1 among them) occurred more frequently in patients than in controls. Significantly decreased normalized Chao1 diversity was recorded for multiple sclerosis patients relative to controls. Strong same-batch co-clustering of samples appeared with F measure clustering.

J is TRBJ1-1 and V is TRBV12-3 or TRBV12-4; D ambiguous. Sequenced: blood. This sequence originates from a girl aged 5-17 years with multiple sclerosis. The CDR3 sequence: CASSLVPGSTNTEAFF. The DNA for the CDR3 is TGTGCCAGCAGTTTAGTCCCGGGCAGTACGAACACTGAAGCTTTCTTT.